The 9 T cell receptor beta chains below come from one sample, sequenced in a study of blood T cell repertoires in COVID-19. TCRdb's table, derived via immunoSEQ multiplex PCR, lists solely in-frame clones and lacks some. The table shows tens of thousands of clones, with roughly four fifths occurring only once. Sequenced material: peripheral blood. All receptors derive from a woman aged 55 to 70 with acute or convalescent COVID-19.

This clone was observed a handful of times. The chain employs TRBV5-1 and TRBJ2-5; D not certain. Germline V gene sequence: CDR1 SGHRS, CDR2 YFSETQ. The ends were cut back, 0 bases at V and 0 bases at J, with 6 bases in the middle. The CDR3 runs 14 residues. CDR3 loop: CASSLVSDQETQYF. Written as DNA, the CDR3 is TGCGCCAGCAGCTTGGTATCCGACCAAGAGACCCAGTACTTC.

This chain joins TRBV6-5 and TRBJ2-3, with D possibly TRBD1 on 5 matching bases. The CDR3 has 15 residues. Germline CDR1 MNHEY, CDR2 SVGAGI. The V end was cut by 2 bases, the J end by 0 bases, with 9 bases between. The CDR3 sequence: CASSYEGASTDTQYF. DNA for the CDR3: TGTGCCAGCAGTTACGAAGGGGCTAGCACAGATACGCAGTATTTT.

The chain carries TRBV6-6 and TRBJ1-6; unclear D gene. Trimming left V 8 bases short and J 7 bases short, with 12 bases between. The CDR3 covers 13 residues. CDR1 and CDR2 from the germline V gene are MNHNY and SVGAGI (reference sequence). CDR3 loop: CASGRGGNSPLHF. In DNA form, the CDR3 reads TGTGCCAGCGGGAGAGGAGGGAATTCACCCCTCCACTTT.

The chain uses TRBV10-3 and TRBJ2-1, with 10 bases aligning to TRBD2. The germline gives CDR1 ENHRY, CDR2 SYGVKD. This CDR3 spans 15 amino acids. Losses at the gene ends were 6 bases for V and 1 base for J; bases not matched to a gene: 3. CDR3 amino acids: CAISGTSESYNEQFF. The CDR3 DNA reads as TGTGCCATCAGCGGGACTAGCGAATCCTACAATGAGCAGTTCTTC.

This sequence joins TRBV29-1 and TRBJ2-1; perhaps TRBD1 as D (6 bases). V was shortened by 5 bases and J by 9 bases, with 14 bases between the two germline ends. The CDR3 extends over 12 amino acids. Germline CDR1 SQVTM, CDR2 ANQGSEA. CDR3 region: CSVSQDRVEQFF. The CDR3, as DNA: TGCAGCGTTTCTCAGGACAGAGTTGAGCAGTTCTTC.

The CDR3 region has the DNA TGTGCCAGCAGCCCAGAGGCGGCTAGCACAGATACGCAGTATTTT. Translated, it gives CASSPEAASTDTQYF. The chain recombines TRBV5-6 with TRBJ2-3, with D hard to call. CDR1 and CDR2 from the germline V gene are SGHDT and YYEEEE. V dropped 4 bases and J dropped 0 bases, with 12 bases sitting between them. The CDR3 is made up of 15 amino acids.

The gene calls are TRBV7-2 and TRBJ1-2, with 7 bases that match TRBD1. V dropped 6 bases and J dropped 4; count of bases not matched to a gene: 5. This CDR3 spans 13 amino acids. The germline V gene encodes CDR1 SGHTA and CDR2 FQGNSA. In DNA form, the CDR3 reads TGTGCCAGCAGGGAGGACAGGAGCTATGGCTACACCTTC. This gives the protein CASREDRSYGYTF.

The chain recombines TRBV7-3 with TRBJ1-2; 11 nucleotides match TRBD1. Germline values: CDR1 SGHTA, CDR2 FQGTGA. Unmatched junction bases numbered 9, after V lost 5 bases and J lost 4 bases. This CDR3 spans 16 amino acids. CDR3 region: CASSRTGTGGTYGYTF. Written as DNA, the CDR3 is TGTGCCAGCAGCCGTACTGGGACAGGGGGAACCTATGGCTACACCTTC.

This clone was seen more than once but under ten times. The CDR3 region is CASSLVPQGTGDETEAFF. The CDR3 DNA is TGTGCCAGCAGCTTAGTGCCCCAGGGGACAGGGGACGAGACTGAAGCTTTCTTT. The gene calls are TRBV7-6 and TRBJ1-1, with 10 bases aligning to TRBD1. J gave up 5 bases and V 1 base, and 13 bases lay outside the gene matches. In germline, CDR1 is SGHVS, CDR2 FNYEAQ. The CDR3 has 18 residues.